The sequence of this T cell receptor (beta chain) was determined in a study of cytomegalovirus exposure and HLA in healthy donors. General study findings and limits: The TCR clusters that emerged in the first cohort tended, a later analysis found, to co-occur in the approximately 110 validation repertoires. Cytomegalovirus-associated TCR beta chains were listed, numbering under 200.

Assay used: immunoSEQ multiplex PCR; TCRdb lists only in-frame clones, some missing. Of some 350,000 clones listed, 75% to 90% were seen once; the top ten hold about 1%. V lost 9 bases to trimming and J lost 1 base, with 13 bases between them. CDR1 is LNHDA, CDR2 SQIVND, per germline (reference sequence). The CDR3 runs 14 residues. As regards this clone: No antigen is known for it.

The receptor was derived from a woman aged 25-40 years in good health and CMV-seropositive. The sequenced sample consisted of PBMCs. V gene TRBV19 combines with J gene TRBJ1-5; a possible D gene is TRBD1 (6 bases). The CDR3 loop is CASLLQGSNQPQHF. Written as DNA, the CDR3 is TGTGCCAGCCTTCTACAGGGAAGCAATCAGCCCCAGCATTTT. Looking up the rest from reference TRBV19 and TRBJ1-5 gives the full variable domain: DGGITQSPKYLFRKEGQNVTLSCEQNLNHDAMYWYRQDPGQGLRLIYYSQIVNDFQKGDIAEGYSVSREKKESFPLTVTSAQKNPTAFYLCASLLQGSNQPQHFGDGTRLSIL.